The 3 T cell receptor beta chains below were found in one sample sequenced in a study of blood T cell repertoires in COVID-19. Method: immunoSEQ multiplex PCR; TCRdb's copy keeps in-frame clones and lacks some. This sample carries some 150,000 clones, approximately 79% of them seen once, and the ten largest clones take about 9%. Sequenced material: peripheral blood. Every receptor here comes from a man in his fifties or sixties with active or convalescent COVID-19.

This clone came up a few times. The rearrangement links TRBV7-9 to TRBJ2-3; D is possibly TRBD2 (6 bases). CDR1 is SEHNR, CDR2 FQNEAQ, per germline (reference sequence). The length of the CDR3 is 15 residues. The V end lost 2 bases, the J end lost 0 bases, and 9 bases lay between the germline ends. DNA for the CDR3: TGTGCCAGCAGCTTACCTAGCGCTAGCACAGATACGCAGTATTTT. The encoded protein is CASSLPSASTDTQYF.

V gene TRBV7-9 combines with J gene TRBJ2-7, with TRBD1 matching over 11 bases. V trimming: 5 bases; J trimming: 4 bases; junction bases outside the gene matches: 4. This CDR3 contains 14 residues. Per germline, CDR1 SEHNR and CDR2 FQNEAQ (reference sequence). DNA for the CDR3: TGTGCCAGCAGCCCCGGGACAGGGGGGTACGAGCAGTACTTC. The encoded protein is CASSPGTGGYEQYF.

This clone has just a few counts. The chain links TRBV3-1 (or the pseudogene TRBV3-2) to TRBJ2-2, with 15 bases that match TRBD2. The length of the CDR3 is 18 residues. CDR1 LGHDT and CDR2 YNNKEL come from the germline V gene (reference sequence). V dropped 3 bases and J dropped 6; count of bases not matched to a gene: 8. The CDR3, as DNA: TGTGCCAGCAGCCAGGACTTAGGACTAGCGGGAGGGTCCGGGGAGCTGTTTTTT. It translates to CASSQDLGLAGGSGELFF.